Listed below are T cell receptor beta chains from one sample, sequenced in a study of T cell repertoires in cytomegalovirus infection. TCRdb analysed the reads with MiXCR anew, one entry per CDR3 protein. The data hold around 570,000 distinct CDR3 sequences, with under 45% observed a single time. No cognate antigen is known for these TCRs. Specimen: cultured PBMCs, collected from culture after CMV antigen stimulation. These receptors all come from a human donor in good health (CMV status not recorded). Some clones in this sample may be carry-over from other donors' samples. Each CDR3 is given with its conserved first and last residue. Each record gives: clone size, V gene, J gene, D gene, CDR3 protein, CDR3 DNA. A D gene is named only where the DNA matches it firmly. Where a row states a size, it is once, few, many or the class of an expanded clone; other rows omit it.

clone_size: NA
v_call: TRBV4-1
j_call: TRBJ2-1
d_call: TRBD2
cdr3_aa: CASSQPPLAGGGNEQFF
cdr3_nt: TGCGCCAGCAGCCAACCACCCCTAGCGGGAGGGGGGAATGAGCAGTTCTTC

clone_size: once
v_call: TRBV6-6
j_call: TRBJ2-7
d_call: NA
cdr3_aa: CASSYYSGQSYEQYF
cdr3_nt: TGTGCCAGCAGTTACTACTCAGGACAGTCCTACGAGCAGTACTTC

clone_size: few
v_call: TRBV4-3
j_call: TRBJ2-3
d_call: TRBD2
cdr3_aa: CASSQDGVKLAGGTDTQYF
cdr3_nt: TGCGCCAGCAGCCAAGATGGGGTTAAACTAGCGGGAGGCACAGATACGCAGTATTTT

clone_size: few
v_call: TRBV18
j_call: TRBJ2-7
d_call: NA
cdr3_aa: CASSPPGVHEQYF
cdr3_nt: TGTGCCAGCTCACCACCGGGTGTCCACGAGCAGTACTTC

clone_size: few
v_call: TRBV7-9
j_call: TRBJ2-1
d_call: TRBD2
cdr3_aa: CASSLELGLGAEQFF
cdr3_nt: TGTGCCAGCAGCTTAGAGTTGGGACTAGGTGCTGAGCAGTTCTTC

clone_size: NA
v_call: TRBV7-6
j_call: TRBJ2-6
d_call: TRBD1
cdr3_aa: CASSLNNNGTAANVLTF
cdr3_nt: TGTGCCAGCAGCTTAAACAACAACGGGACAGCGGCCAACGTCCTGACTTTC

clone_size: NA
v_call: TRBV19
j_call: TRBJ1-5
d_call: NA
cdr3_aa: CASTNRHSNQPQHF
cdr3_nt: TGTGCCAGTACCAATAGGCATAGCAATCAGCCCCAGCATTTT

clone_size: NA
v_call: TRBV20-1
j_call: TRBJ1-4
d_call: TRBD1
cdr3_aa: CSARTGVGEKLFF
cdr3_nt: TGCAGTGCTCGGACAGGGGTTGGAGAAAAACTGTTTTTT

clone_size: few
v_call: TRBV6-5
j_call: TRBJ1-4
d_call: NA
cdr3_aa: CASSYRVGEKLFF
cdr3_nt: TGTGCCAGCAGTTATCGAGTGGGCGAAAAACTGTTTTTT

clone_size: NA
v_call: TRBV6-6
j_call: TRBJ2-7
d_call: NA
cdr3_aa: CASRFRTVRRSYEQYF
cdr3_nt: TGTGCCAGCAGGTTCCGGACAGTTCGCCGCTCCTACGAGCAGTACTTC

clone_size: NA
v_call: TRBV6-1
j_call: TRBJ1-4
d_call: NA
cdr3_aa: CASSELFLDSEVGEKLFF
cdr3_nt: TGTGCCAGCAGTGAATTATTCCTGGACAGTGAAGTGGGCGAAAAACTGTTTTTT

clone_size: many
v_call: TRBV12-3/TRBV12-4
j_call: TRBJ1-5
d_call: NA
cdr3_aa: CASSLGPTNQPQHF
cdr3_nt: TGTGCCAGCAGTCTCGGACCAACCAATCAGCCCCAGCATTTT

clone_size: once
v_call: TRBV7-9
j_call: TRBJ1-2
d_call: TRBD1
cdr3_aa: CASSSSGGKGAEKRYGYTF
cdr3_nt: TGTGCCAGCAGCTCATCAGGGGGCAAGGGCGCGGAAAAGCGGTATGGCTACACCTTC

clone_size: NA
v_call: TRBV6-6
j_call: TRBJ1-2
d_call: TRBD1
cdr3_aa: CASSYGQGYVYTF
cdr3_nt: TGTGCCAGCAGTTACGGACAGGGATACGTCTACACCTTC

clone_size: few
v_call: TRBV7-2
j_call: TRBJ2-3
d_call: TRBD2
cdr3_aa: CASSLLAGGFSTDTQYF
cdr3_nt: TGTGCCAGCAGCTTATTAGCGGGAGGGTTTAGCACAGATACGCAGTATTTT

clone_size: NA
v_call: TRBV2
j_call: TRBJ2-7
d_call: TRBD2
cdr3_aa: CASSVRTSGSYEQYF
cdr3_nt: TGTGCCAGCAGTGTAAGGACTAGCGGTTCCTACGAGCAGTACTTC

clone_size: NA
v_call: TRBV5-6
j_call: TRBJ1-2
d_call: NA
cdr3_aa: CASSPQRAENYGYTF
cdr3_nt: TGTGCCAGCAGCCCCCAACGTGCCGAGAACTATGGCTACACCTTC

clone_size: NA
v_call: TRBV7-2
j_call: TRBJ1-2
d_call: NA
cdr3_aa: CASSFGPEAIDGYTF
cdr3_nt: TGTGCCAGCAGCTTTGGGCCGGAAGCCATTGATGGCTACACCTTC

clone_size: NA
v_call: TRBV7-2
j_call: TRBJ2-7
d_call: NA
cdr3_aa: CASRRPSSGHEQYF
cdr3_nt: TGTGCCAGCAGACGCCCCTCCAGCGGACACGAGCAGTACTTC

clone_size: many
v_call: TRBV12-3/TRBV12-4
j_call: TRBJ2-2
d_call: TRBD2
cdr3_aa: CASSPLAGGNTGELFF
cdr3_nt: TGTGCCAGCAGCCCTCTAGCGGGGGGAAACACCGGGGAGCTGTTTTTT

clone_size: NA
v_call: TRBV6-1
j_call: TRBJ1-5
d_call: NA
cdr3_aa: CASRTGAFTNQPQHF
cdr3_nt: TGTGCCAGCAGAACCGGGGCCTTCACCAATCAGCCCCAGCATTTT

clone_size: few
v_call: TRBV7-2
j_call: TRBJ2-1
d_call: TRBD2
cdr3_aa: CASSTDPLAGYYNEQFF
cdr3_nt: TGTGCCAGCAGCACCGACCCACTAGCGGGATACTACAATGAGCAGTTCTTC

clone_size: NA
v_call: TRBV7-8
j_call: TRBJ1-1
d_call: NA
cdr3_aa: CASSAVGTPNTEAIF
cdr3_nt: TGTGCCAGCAGCGCGGTCGGGACACCTAACACTGAAGCTATCTTT

clone_size: NA
v_call: TRBV7-9
j_call: TRBJ1-6
d_call: NA
cdr3_aa: CASSRSGGTGVSPLHF
cdr3_nt: TGTGCCAGCAGCCGAAGCGGGGGAACGGGAGTTTCACCCCTCCACTTT

clone_size: once
v_call: TRBV12-3/TRBV12-4
j_call: TRBJ2-2
d_call: TRBD1
cdr3_aa: CASSTGTGWYAGELFF
cdr3_nt: TGTGCCAGCAGCACTGGGACAGGGTGGTACGCCGGGGAGCTGTTTTTT